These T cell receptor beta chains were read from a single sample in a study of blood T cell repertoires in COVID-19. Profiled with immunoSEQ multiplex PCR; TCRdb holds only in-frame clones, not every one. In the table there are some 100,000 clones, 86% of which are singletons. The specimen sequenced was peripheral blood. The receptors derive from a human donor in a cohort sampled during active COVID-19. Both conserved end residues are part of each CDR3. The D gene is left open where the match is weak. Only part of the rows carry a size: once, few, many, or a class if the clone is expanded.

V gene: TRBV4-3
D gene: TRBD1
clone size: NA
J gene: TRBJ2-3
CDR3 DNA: TGCGCCAGCAGCCAAGCGACAGGGCTACTCACAGATACGCAGTATTTT
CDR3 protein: CASSQATGLLTDTQYF

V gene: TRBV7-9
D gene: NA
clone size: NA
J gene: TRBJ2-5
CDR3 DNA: TGTGCCAGCAGCGACCGCGGAGGGTATGAGACCCAGTACTTC
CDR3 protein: CASSDRGGYETQYF

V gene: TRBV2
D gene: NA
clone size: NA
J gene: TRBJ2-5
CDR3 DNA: TGTGCCAGCAGTCCCCGGGTGGGTAGCAAGACCCAGTACTTC
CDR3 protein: CASSPRVGSKTQYF

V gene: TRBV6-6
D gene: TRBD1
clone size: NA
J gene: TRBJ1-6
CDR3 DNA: TGTGCCAGCATCCCCGGGACAGGGCGTAATTCACCCCTCCACTTT
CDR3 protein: CASIPGTGRNSPLHF

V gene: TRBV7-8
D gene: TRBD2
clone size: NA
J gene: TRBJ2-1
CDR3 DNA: TGTGCCAGCAGGGAAATAGGGCGGGAGTCCTACAATGAGCAGTTCTTC
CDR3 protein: CASREIGRESYNEQFF

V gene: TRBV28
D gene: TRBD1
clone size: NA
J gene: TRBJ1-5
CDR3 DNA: TGTGCCAGCAGTCCATGGACAGGGGACAATCAGCCCCAGCATTTT
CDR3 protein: CASSPWTGDNQPQHF

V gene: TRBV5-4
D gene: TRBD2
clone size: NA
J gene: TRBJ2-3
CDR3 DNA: TGTGCCAGCAGCTCTTGGACTAGCGGCACAGATACGCAGTATTTT
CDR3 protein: CASSSWTSGTDTQYF

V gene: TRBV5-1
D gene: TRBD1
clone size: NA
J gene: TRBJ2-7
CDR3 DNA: TGCGCCAGCAGCTGGGACAGAAACTACGAGCAGTACTTC
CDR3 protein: CASSWDRNYEQYF

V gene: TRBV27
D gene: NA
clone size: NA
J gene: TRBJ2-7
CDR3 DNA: TGTGCCAGCAGTTTAGGGGTCACAGGTGGAAGTTACGAGCAGTACTTC
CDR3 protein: CASSLGVTGGSYEQYF

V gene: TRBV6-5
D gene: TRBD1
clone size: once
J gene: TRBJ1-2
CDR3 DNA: TGTGCCAGCAGTTCTACAGGGGCCGATGGCTACACCTTC
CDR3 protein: CASSSTGADGYTF

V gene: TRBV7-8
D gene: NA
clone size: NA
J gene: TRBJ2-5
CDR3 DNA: TGTGCCAGCAGCCCCTTCCCTAACCGAGCCCAGTACTTC
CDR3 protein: CASSPFPNRAQYF

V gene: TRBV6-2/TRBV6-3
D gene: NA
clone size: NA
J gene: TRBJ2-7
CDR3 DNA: TGTGCCAGCAGTTACTCTGGCAGGGGGGATTACGAGCAGTACTTC
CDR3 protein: CASSYSGRGDYEQYF

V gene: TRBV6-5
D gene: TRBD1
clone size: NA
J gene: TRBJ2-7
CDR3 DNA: TGTGCCAGCCATCAGAACAGGGGCTACGAGCAGTACTTC
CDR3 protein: CASHQNRGYEQYF

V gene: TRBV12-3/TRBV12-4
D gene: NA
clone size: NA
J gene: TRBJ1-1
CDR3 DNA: TGTGCCAGCAGCTCGTCAGGCACTGAAGCTTTCTTT
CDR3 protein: CASSSSGTEAFF

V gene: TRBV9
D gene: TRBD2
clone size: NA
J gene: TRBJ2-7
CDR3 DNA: TGTGCCAGCAGCCCCCGACTAGCGGGGACCCTCTACGAGCAGTACTTC
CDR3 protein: CASSPRLAGTLYEQYF

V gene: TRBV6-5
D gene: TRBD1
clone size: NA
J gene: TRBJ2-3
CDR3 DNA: TGTGCCAGCAGTTTGGGACAGGGATTTACAGATACGCAGTATTTT
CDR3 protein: CASSLGQGFTDTQYF

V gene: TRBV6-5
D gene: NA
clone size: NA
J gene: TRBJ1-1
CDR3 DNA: TGTGCCAGCAGCCGGACAGAGAACACTGAAGCTTTCTTT
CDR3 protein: CASSRTENTEAFF

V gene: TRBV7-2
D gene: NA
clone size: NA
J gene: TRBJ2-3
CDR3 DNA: TGTGCCAGCAAACCGGGATTTCACCTCACAGATACGCAGTATTTT
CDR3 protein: CASKPGFHLTDTQYF